This T cell receptor beta chain was captured in a study of identical twins. Study findings and constraints: There were fewer insertions in abundant cord blood beta clonotypes, but memory repertoires showed no such pattern. Findings came from cross-sectional statistics, without long-term follow-up of donors.

V was shortened by 5 bases and J by 0 bases, with 17 bases between the two germline ends. This CDR3 comprises 16 residues. Germline CDR1 MDHEN, CDR2 SYDVKM. Unique molecular identifiers were present on the cDNA, which also gained a universal primer site by template switching. TCRdb independently ran MiXCR on the 5' RACE reads; one entry per CDR3 protein. Among 1.5 million to 2 million distinct CDR3 sequences listed, roughly a third were seen once. Healthy Caucasians provided all donations. This clonotype came up a few times. Its specificity is unknown. The chain couples TRBV28 to TRBJ2-7, with D possibly matching TRBD1 (5 bases). This sequence was found in a newborn girl in good health. The sequencing sample was made of cord blood. DNA of the CDR3: TGTGCCAGCAGTCCTACAGGTCCCCTCAACTCCTACGAGCAGTACTTC. As protein: CASSPTGPLNSYEQYF.